This T cell receptor beta chain was sequenced in a study of blood T cell repertoires in COVID-19. Study background: Samples came from the United States, Italy and Spain, spanning acute and convalescent COVID-19. T cells, B-cell-depleted T cells, or PBMCs supplied cDNA or gDNA.

The CDR3 sequence is 17 residues long. Per germline, CDR1 MDHEN and CDR2 SYDVKM. V lost 1 base and J lost 1, with 16 bases in between. Original methodology: It was from reference gene primer amplification that nucleated cell counts were estimated. Clones were sequenced by immunoSEQ multiplex PCR, and TCRdb holds only the in-frame ones, with some missing. V and J calls and clone size are those listed in that table; D and trimming were worked out from the DNA. The sample includes around 280,000 clones, roughly nine tenths of them seen just once. This rearrangement joins TRBV28 to TRBJ1-1; the D gene is possibly TRBD1 (6 bases). The receptor comes from a woman aged 50 to 65 who had recovered from COVID-19. The sample was peripheral blood. CDR3: CASSLSDQLGANTEAFF. The CDR3 nucleotides are TGTGCCAGCAGTTTATCGGACCAGTTGGGGGCGAACACTGAAGCTTTCTTT.